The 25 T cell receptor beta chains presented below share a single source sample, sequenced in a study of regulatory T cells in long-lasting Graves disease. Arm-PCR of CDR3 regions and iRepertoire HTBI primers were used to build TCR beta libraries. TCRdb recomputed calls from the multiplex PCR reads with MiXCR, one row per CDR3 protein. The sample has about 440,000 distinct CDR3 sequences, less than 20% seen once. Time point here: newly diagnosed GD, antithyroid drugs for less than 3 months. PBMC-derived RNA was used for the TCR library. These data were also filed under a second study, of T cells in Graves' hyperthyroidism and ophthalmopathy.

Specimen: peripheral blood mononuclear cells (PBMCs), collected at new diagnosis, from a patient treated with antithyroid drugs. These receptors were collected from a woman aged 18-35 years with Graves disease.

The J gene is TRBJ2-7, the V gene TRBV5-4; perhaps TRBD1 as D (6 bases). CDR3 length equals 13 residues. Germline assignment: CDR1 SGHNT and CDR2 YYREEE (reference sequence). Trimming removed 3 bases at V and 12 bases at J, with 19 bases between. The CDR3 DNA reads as TGTGCCAGCAGCTCGGAAACAGGGAAGGTCAGGTACTTC. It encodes CASSSETGKVRYF. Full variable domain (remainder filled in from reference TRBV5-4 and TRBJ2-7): ETGVTQSPTHLIKTRGQQVTLRCSSQSGHNTVSWYQQALGQGPQFIFQYYREEENGRGNFPPRFSGLQFPNYSSELNVNALELDDSALYLCASSSETGKVRYFGPGTRLTVT.

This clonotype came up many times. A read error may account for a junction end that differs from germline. CDR3 residues: CAQRGADDGYTF. The CDR3 nucleotides read TGCGCCCAGAGGGGGGCAGACGATGGCTACACCTTC. The chain carries TRBV30 and TRBJ1-2, with a tentative D call TRBD1 (6 bases). Germline CDR1 GTSNPN, CDR2 SVGIG (reference sequence). The CDR3 is 12 residues long.

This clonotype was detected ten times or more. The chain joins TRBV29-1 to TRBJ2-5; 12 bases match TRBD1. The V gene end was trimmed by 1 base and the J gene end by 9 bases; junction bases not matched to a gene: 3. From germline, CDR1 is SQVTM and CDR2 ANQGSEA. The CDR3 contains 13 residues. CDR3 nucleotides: TGCAGCGTTGAAGGGGGGACAGGGGGCGCCCAGTACTTC. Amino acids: CSVEGGTGGAQYF. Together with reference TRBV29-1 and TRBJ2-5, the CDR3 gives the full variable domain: SAVISQKPSRDICQRGTSLTIQCQVDSQVTMMFWYRQQPGQSLTLIATANQGSEATYESGFVIDKFPISRPNLTFSTLTVSNMSPEDSSIYLCSVEGGTGGAQYFGPGTRLLVL.

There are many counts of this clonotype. Here the CDR3 reads CSVLPGLASYEQYF. The CDR3 DNA reads TGCAGCGTCCTTCCAGGACTAGCGAGCTACGAGCAGTACTTC. The chain uses TRBV29-1 and TRBJ2-7, with 9 bases identical to TRBD2. Per the germline V gene, CDR1 is SQVTM and CDR2 is ANQGSEA. This CDR3 spans 14 amino acids. Losses at the gene ends were 6 bases for V and 3 bases for J; bases not matched to a gene: 9.

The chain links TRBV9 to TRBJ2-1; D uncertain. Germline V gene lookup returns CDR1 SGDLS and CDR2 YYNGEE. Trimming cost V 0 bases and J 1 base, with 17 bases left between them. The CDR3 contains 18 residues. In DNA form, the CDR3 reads TGTGCCAGCAGCGTAGGTCTTCGCGTGACTCAATCCTACAATGAGCAGTTCTTC. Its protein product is CASSVGLRVTQSYNEQFF. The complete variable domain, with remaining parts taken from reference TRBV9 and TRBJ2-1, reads DSGVTQTPKHLITATGQRVTLRCSPRSGDLSVYWYQQSLDQGLQFLIQYYNGEERAKGNILERFSAQQFPDLHSELNLSSLELGDSALYFCASSVGLRVTQSYNEQFFGPGTRLTVL.

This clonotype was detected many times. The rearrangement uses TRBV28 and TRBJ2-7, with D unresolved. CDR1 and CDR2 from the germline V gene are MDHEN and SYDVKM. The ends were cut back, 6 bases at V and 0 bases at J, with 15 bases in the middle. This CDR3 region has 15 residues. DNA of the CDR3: TGTGCCAGCAGGCCCGCAGGTTTGAGCTCCTACGAGCAGTACTTC. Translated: CASRPAGLSSYEQYF.

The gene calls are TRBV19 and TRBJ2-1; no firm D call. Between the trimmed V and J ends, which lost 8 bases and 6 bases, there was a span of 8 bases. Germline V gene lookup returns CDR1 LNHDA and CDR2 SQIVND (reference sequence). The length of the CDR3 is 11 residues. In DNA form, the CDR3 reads TGTGCCAGTGGGGAATTCAATGAGCAGTTCTTC. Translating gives CASGEFNEQFF.

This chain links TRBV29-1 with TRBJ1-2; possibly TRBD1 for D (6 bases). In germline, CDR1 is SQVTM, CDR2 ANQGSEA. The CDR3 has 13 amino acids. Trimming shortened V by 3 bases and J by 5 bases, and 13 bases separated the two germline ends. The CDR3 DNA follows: TGCAGCGTTGATAGGACAGACGGATATGGCTACACCTTC. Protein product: CSVDRTDGYGYTF.

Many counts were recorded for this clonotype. The CDR3 sequence: CSTPLPTGEAFF. As DNA, the CDR3 is TGCAGTACACCTCTCCCGACAGGCGAAGCTTTCTTT. This sequence joins TRBV20-1 and TRBJ1-1; D perhaps matches TRBD1 (6 bases). Germline V gives CDR1 DFQATT, CDR2 SNEGSKA (reference sequence). V shed 8 bases and J shed 8 bases, with 18 bases lying between them. The CDR3 totals 12 residues.

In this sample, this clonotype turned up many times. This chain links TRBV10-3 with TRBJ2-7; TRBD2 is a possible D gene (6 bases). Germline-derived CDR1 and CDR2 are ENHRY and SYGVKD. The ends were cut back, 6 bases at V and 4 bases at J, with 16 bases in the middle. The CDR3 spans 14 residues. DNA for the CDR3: TGTGCCATCAGGAGCGGGCTGATGGGATACGAGCAGTACTTC. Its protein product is CAIRSGLMGYEQYF.

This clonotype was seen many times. DNA for the CDR3: TGTGCCAGCAGCTTAGCTGGCGGGGCTGGAAACACCATATATTTT. This codes for CASSLAGGAGNTIYF. The rearrangement uses TRBV11-2 and TRBJ1-3; D call uncertain. Trimming removed 1 base at V and 2 bases at J, with 9 bases between. The CDR3 sequence is 15 residues long. Germline CDR1 reads SGHAT; CDR2 reads FQNNGV.

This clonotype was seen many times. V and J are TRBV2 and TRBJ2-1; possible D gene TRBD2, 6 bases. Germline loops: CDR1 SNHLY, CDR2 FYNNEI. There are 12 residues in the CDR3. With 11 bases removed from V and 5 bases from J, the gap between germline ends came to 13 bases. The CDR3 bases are TGTGCCGCCTTCGGAGGGAACAATGAGCAGTTCTTC. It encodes CAAFGGNNEQFF.

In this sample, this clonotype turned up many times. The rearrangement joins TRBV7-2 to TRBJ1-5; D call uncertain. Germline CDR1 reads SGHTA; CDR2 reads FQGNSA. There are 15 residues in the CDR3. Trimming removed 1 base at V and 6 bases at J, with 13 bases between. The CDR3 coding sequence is TGTGCCAGCAGCTTAGTGGGGATTCCTAGTCAGCCCCAGCATTTT. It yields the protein CASSLVGIPSQPQHF.

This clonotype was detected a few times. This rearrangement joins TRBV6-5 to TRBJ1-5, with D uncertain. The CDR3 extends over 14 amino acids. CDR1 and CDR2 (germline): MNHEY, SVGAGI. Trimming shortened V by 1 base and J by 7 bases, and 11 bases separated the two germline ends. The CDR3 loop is CASSYLEIGQPQHF. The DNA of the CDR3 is TGTGCCAGCAGTTACTTAGAGATAGGCCAGCCCCAGCATTTT.

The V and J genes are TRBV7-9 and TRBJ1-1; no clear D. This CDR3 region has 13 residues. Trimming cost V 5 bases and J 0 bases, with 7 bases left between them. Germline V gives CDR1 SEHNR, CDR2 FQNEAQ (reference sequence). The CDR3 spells CASSQQLNTEAFF. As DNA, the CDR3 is TGTGCCAGCAGCCAACAGTTGAACACTGAAGCTTTCTTT.

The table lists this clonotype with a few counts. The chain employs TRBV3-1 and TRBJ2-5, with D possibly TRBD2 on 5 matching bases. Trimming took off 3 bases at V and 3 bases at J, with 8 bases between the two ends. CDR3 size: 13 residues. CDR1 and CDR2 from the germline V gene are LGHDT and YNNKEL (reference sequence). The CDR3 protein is CASSHLAEETQYF. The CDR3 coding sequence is TGTGCCAGCAGCCACCTAGCAGAAGAGACCCAGTACTTC.

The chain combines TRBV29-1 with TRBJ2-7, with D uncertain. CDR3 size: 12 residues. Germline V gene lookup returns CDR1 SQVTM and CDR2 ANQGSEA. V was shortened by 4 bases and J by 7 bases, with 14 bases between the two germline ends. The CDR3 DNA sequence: TGCAGCGTTGTGGGAAACCAACTTGAGCAGTACTTC. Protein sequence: CSVVGNQLEQYF.

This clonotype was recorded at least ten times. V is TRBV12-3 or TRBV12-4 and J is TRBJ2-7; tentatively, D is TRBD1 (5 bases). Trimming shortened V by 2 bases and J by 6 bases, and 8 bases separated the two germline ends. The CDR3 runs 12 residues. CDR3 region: CASSLSRGEQYF. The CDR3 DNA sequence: TGTGCCAGCAGTTTATCTAGGGGCGAGCAGTACTTC.

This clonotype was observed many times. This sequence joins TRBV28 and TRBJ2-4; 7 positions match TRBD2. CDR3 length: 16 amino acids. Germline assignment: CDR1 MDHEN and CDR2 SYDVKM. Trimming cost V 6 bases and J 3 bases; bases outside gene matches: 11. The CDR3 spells CASSPWKRDSKNIQYF. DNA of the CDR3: TGTGCCAGCAGCCCTTGGAAGCGGGATAGCAAAAACATTCAGTACTTC.

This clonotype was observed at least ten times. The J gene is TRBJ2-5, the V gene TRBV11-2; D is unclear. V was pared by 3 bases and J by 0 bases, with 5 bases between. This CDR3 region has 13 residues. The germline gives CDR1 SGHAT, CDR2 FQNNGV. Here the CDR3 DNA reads TGTGCCAGCAGCTTGGCACACCAAGAGACCCAGTACTTC. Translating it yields CASSLAHQETQYF.

This chain's CDR3 is CASSQEPEGSTEAFF. Written as DNA, the CDR3 is TGCGCCAGCAGCCAAGAACCCGAGGGGAGCACTGAAGCTTTCTTT. This rearrangement joins TRBV4-1 to TRBJ1-1; possibly TRBD1 for D (5 bases). Trimming left V 0 bases short and J 4 bases short, with 12 bases between. Germline CDR1 MGHRA, CDR2 YSYEKL. The CDR3 loop spans 15 amino acids.

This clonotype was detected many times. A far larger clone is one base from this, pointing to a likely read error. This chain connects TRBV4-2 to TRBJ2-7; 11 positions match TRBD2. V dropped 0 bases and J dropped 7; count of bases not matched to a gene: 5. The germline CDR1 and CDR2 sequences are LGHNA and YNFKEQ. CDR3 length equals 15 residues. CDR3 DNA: TGTGCCAGCAGCCAAGATAGCGGGAGGGGGGATGAGCAGTACTTC. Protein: CASSQDSGRGDEQYF.

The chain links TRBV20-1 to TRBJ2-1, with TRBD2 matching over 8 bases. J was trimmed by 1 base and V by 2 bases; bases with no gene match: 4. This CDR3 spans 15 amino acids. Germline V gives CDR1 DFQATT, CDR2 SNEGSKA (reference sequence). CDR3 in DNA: TGCAGTGCTAGAAAACTAGCGGCTTCCTACAATGAGCAGTTCTTC. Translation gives CSARKLAASYNEQFF.

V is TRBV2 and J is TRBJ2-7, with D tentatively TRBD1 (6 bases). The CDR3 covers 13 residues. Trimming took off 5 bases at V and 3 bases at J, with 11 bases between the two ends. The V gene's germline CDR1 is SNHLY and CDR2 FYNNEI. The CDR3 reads CASSSGADYEQYF. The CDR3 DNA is TGTGCCAGCAGTTCAGGGGCAGACTACGAGCAGTACTTC.

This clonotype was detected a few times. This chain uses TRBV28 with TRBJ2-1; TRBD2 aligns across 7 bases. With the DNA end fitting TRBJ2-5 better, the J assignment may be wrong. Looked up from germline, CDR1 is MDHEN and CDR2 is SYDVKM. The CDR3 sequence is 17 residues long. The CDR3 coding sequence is TGTGCCAGCAGTTTAGGGGGGGGAAGGGGCCTGCAAGAGACCCAGTACTTC. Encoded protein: CASSLGGGRGLQETQYF.